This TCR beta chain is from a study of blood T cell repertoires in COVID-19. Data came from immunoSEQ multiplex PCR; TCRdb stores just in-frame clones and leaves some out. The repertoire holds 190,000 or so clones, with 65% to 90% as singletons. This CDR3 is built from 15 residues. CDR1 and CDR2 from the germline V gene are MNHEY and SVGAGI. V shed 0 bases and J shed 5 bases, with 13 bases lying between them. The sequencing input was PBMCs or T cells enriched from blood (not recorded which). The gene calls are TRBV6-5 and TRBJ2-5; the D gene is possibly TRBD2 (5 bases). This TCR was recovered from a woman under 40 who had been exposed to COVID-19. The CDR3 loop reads CASSYSREPGETQYF. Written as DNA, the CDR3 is TGTGCCAGCAGTTACTCGAGGGAACCGGGGGAGACCCAGTACTTC.